The 16 T cell receptor beta chains below were found in one sample sequenced in a study of T cell repertoires and HLA-DP antigens. What these receptors recognize is not known. The protocol was immunoSEQ multiplex PCR, while the TCRdb copy is restricted to in-frame clones and leaves out a portion. The sample includes around 100,000 clones, 80% to 95% of them seen just once. Material for sequencing was CD4+ T cells from PBMCs. These receptors originate from a woman under 30 in good health and CMV-seronegative.

The rearrangement joins TRBV6-1 to TRBJ1-6, with 7 bases identical to TRBD1. The CDR3 extends over 17 amino acids. V shed 2 bases, J shed 9 bases, and the junction held 13 bases outside the gene matches. The V gene's germline CDR1 is MNHNS and CDR2 SASEGT. CDR3 bases: TGTGCCAGCAGTGAAACTACAGGGGCCCTATTCGGTTCACCCCTCCACTTT. Amino acid sequence: CASSETTGALFGSPLHF.

The V gene is TRBV28, the J gene TRBJ1-2, with D tentatively TRBD1 (6 bases). V lost 6 bases, J lost 8 bases, and 13 bases lay in between. The germline gives CDR1 MDHEN, CDR2 SYDVKM. The CDR3 contains 12 residues. CDR3 bases: TGTGCCAGCAGAAAACAGGGTTGGGGCTACACCTTC. Its protein product is CASRKQGWGYTF.

The chain recombines TRBV18 with TRBJ2-5, with 7 bases aligning to TRBD1. Germline V gene sequence: CDR1 KGHSH, CDR2 LQKENI. This CDR3 is 14 amino acids long. V lost 3 bases, J lost 5 bases, and 6 bases stayed unmatched. CDR3 coding DNA: TGTGCCAGCTCACCGGGACAGCCAGGGGAGACCCAGTACTTC. Amino acid sequence: CASSPGQPGETQYF.

The chain joins TRBV29-1 to TRBJ2-1, with 9 positions matching TRBD1. Trimming cost V 7 bases and J 0 bases; bases outside gene matches: 16. The CDR3 has 18 residues. In germline, CDR1 is SQVTM, CDR2 ANQGSEA. The CDR3 loop is CSAKPGDREAGSYNEQFF. In DNA form, the CDR3 reads TGCAGCGCAAAACCCGGGGACAGGGAAGCCGGCTCCTACAATGAGCAGTTCTTC.

This chain joins TRBV5-1 and TRBJ2-7; TRBD2 matches at 11 bases. Germline V gene lookup returns CDR1 SGHRS and CDR2 YFSETQ. The CDR3 consists of 20 residues. V lost 4 bases to trimming and J lost 0 bases; unmatched junction nucleotides: 18. CDR3 in amino acids: CASSTGTEASGGKSSYEQYV. CDR3 in DNA: TGCGCCAGCAGCACTGGAACCGAGGCTAGCGGGGGGAAGAGCTCCTACGAGCAGTACGTC.

The chain couples TRBV6-6 to TRBJ1-5, with D possibly matching TRBD1 (6 bases). The length of the CDR3 is 13 residues. The V end lost 6 bases, the J end lost 4 bases, and 10 bases lay between the germline ends. The germline V gene encodes CDR1 MNHNY and CDR2 SVGAGI (reference sequence). The CDR3 loop reads CASSGTINQPQHF. CDR3 in DNA: TGTGCCAGCAGCGGGACAATAAATCAGCCCCAGCATTTT.

The genes are TRBV19 and TRBJ2-7, with 8 nucleotides matching TRBD1. The CDR3 runs 14 residues. V trimming: 5 bases; J trimming: 6 bases; junction bases outside the gene matches: 9. Looked up from germline, CDR1 is LNHDA and CDR2 is SQIVND (reference sequence). The CDR3 DNA follows: TGTGCCAGTAGTGAACATCAGGGGGCAGGCGAGCAGTACTTC. Protein sequence: CASSEHQGAGEQYF. Together with reference TRBV19 and TRBJ2-7, the CDR3 gives the full variable domain: DGGITQSPKYLFRKEGQNVTLSCEQNLNHDAMYWYRQDPGQGLRLIYYSQIVNDFQKGDIAEGYSVSREKKESFPLTVTSAQKNPTAFYLCASSEHQGAGEQYFGPGTRLTVT.

V gene TRBV28 combines with J gene TRBJ2-7; tentatively, D is TRBD2 (6 bases). Germline V gene lookup returns CDR1 MDHEN and CDR2 SYDVKM. The CDR3 runs 15 residues. Trimming left V 6 bases short and J 4 bases short, with 19 bases between. CDR3 sequence: CASSSSGGVRYEQYV. The CDR3 DNA is TGTGCCAGCAGCTCCTCTGGCGGGGTTCGTTACGAGCAGTACGTC.

The chain is built from TRBV2 and TRBJ2-7; maybe TRBD1 (7 bases). The CDR3 consists of 13 residues. The germline V gene has CDR1 SNHLY and CDR2 FYNNEI. The germline V and J ends were trimmed by 7 bases and 6 bases, with 16 bases remaining between them. The CDR3 protein is CASTGGRESEQYF. The CDR3 nucleotides are TGTGCCAGCACAGGGGGGCGTGAGTCCGAGCAGTACTTC.

A single count supports this clone. V is TRBV5-1 and J is TRBJ2-1; D unclear. This CDR3 region has 16 residues. Trimming cost V 2 bases and J 0 bases, with 12 bases left between them. Germline V lookup: CDR1 SGHRS, CDR2 YFSETQ. The DNA of the CDR3 is TGCGCCAGCAGCTTACTATCCTCGAGCTCCTACAATGAGCAGTTCTTC. Its translation is CASSLLSSSSYNEQFF.

The chain joins TRBV2 to TRBJ2-1; 12 bases fit TRBD2. There are 15 residues in the CDR3. V lost 9 bases and J lost 0; bases outside the gene matches: 3. Germline V gives CDR1 SNHLY, CDR2 FYNNEI. In DNA, the CDR3 is TGTGCCAGTCTAGCGGGGGGGAGCTCCTACAATGAGCAGTTCTTC. Translation: CASLAGGSSYNEQFF.

The rearrangement uses TRBV6-1 and TRBJ2-2, with 7 bases matching TRBD2. V shed 1 base, J shed 5 bases, and the junction held 13 bases outside the gene matches. CDR1 is MNHNS and CDR2 is SASEGT in the germline V gene. The CDR3 totals 18 residues. The CDR3 here is CASSEEGFRGVKTGELFF. CDR3 nucleotides: TGTGCCAGCAGTGAAGAGGGGTTTCGGGGGGTGAAAACCGGGGAGCTGTTTTTT.

This clone is a singleton in its sample. This chain links TRBV7-3 with TRBJ2-7, with TRBD1 identical over 8 bases. Germline V CDR1 and CDR2: SGHTA, FQGTGA. The CDR3 consists of 13 residues. V lost 5 bases to trimming and J lost 3 bases; unmatched junction nucleotides: 3. The CDR3 region has the DNA TGTGCCAGCAGCCAGGGGACAGGCTACGAGCAGTACGTC. The encoded protein is CASSQGTGYEQYV.

Here the CDR3 reads CASSLDTNYNEQFF. The CDR3 bases are TGTGCCAGCAGCTTGGATACCAACTACAATGAGCAGTTCTTC. The genes are TRBV7-6 and TRBJ2-1; D is unresolved. V lost 3 bases to trimming and J lost 3 bases, with 9 bases between them. This CDR3 is built from 14 residues. In germline, CDR1 is SGHVS, CDR2 FNYEAQ. The variable domain in full, completed from reference TRBV7-6 and TRBJ2-1, reads GAGVSQSPRYKVTKRGQDVALRCDPISGHVSLYWYRQALGQGPEFLTYFNYEAQQDKSGLPNDRFSAERPEGSISTLTIQRTEQRDSAMYRCASSLDTNYNEQFFGPGTRLTVL.

The genes are TRBV9 and TRBJ1-3; a weak D match, TRBD1 (5 bases). This CDR3 has 16 amino acids. V was pared by 0 bases and J by 1 base, with 11 bases between. Germline CDR1 is SGDLS and CDR2 is YYNGEE. The CDR3 DNA reads as TGTGCCAGCAGCGTAGCTACGGGACCGTCTGGAAACACCATATATTTT. Translated: CASSVATGPSGNTIYF.

Written as DNA, the CDR3 is TGTGCCATCAGTGAGACTAGGGTAGGGAAAGAGACCCAGTACTTC. As protein: CAISETRVGKETQYF. The chain combines TRBV10-3 with TRBJ2-5, with a tentative D call TRBD2 (5 bases). Germline CDR1 is ENHRY and CDR2 is SYGVKD. This CDR3 has 15 amino acids. V lost 2 bases, J lost 3 bases, and 13 bases lay in between.